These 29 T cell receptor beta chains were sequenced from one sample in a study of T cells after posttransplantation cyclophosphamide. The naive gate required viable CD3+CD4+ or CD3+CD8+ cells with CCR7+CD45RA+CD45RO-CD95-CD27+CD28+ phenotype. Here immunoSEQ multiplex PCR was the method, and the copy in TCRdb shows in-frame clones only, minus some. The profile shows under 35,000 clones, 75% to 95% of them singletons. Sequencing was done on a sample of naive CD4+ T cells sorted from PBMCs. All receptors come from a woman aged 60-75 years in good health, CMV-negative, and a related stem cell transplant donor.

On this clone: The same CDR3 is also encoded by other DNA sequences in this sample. The CDR3 coding sequence is TGTGCCAGCAGCTTCGAGCGGGGCCACAATGAGCAGTTCTTC. It codes for CASSFERGHNEQFF. The chain combines TRBV7-9 with TRBJ2-1; TRBD2 agrees at 7 bases. V trimming: 3 bases; J trimming: 5 bases; junction bases outside the gene matches: 4. The germline V gene encodes CDR1 SEHNR and CDR2 FQNEAQ (reference sequence). This CDR3 region has 14 residues. Full variable domain (outside the CDR3, taken from reference TRBV7-9 and TRBJ2-1): DTGVSQNPRHKITKRGQNVTFRCDPISEHNRLYWYRQTLGQGPEFLTYFQNEAQLEKSRLLSDRFSAERPKGSFSTLEIQRTEQGDSAMYLCASSFERGHNEQFFGPGTRLTVL.

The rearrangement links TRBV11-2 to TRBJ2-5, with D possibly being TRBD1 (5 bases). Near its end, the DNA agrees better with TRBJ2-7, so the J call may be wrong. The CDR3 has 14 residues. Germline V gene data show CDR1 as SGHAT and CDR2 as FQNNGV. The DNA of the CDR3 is TGTGCCAGCAGCCTGAATTTTCAGGGCTACGAGCAGTACTTC. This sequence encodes CASSLNFQGYEQYF.

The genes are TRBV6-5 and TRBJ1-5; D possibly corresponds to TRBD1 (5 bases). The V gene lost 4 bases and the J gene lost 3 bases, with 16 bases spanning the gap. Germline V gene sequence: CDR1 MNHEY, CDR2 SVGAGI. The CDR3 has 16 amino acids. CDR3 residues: CASSSFTSGLNQPQHF. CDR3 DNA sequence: TGTGCCAGCAGTTCATTCACTTCGGGACTCAATCAGCCCCAGCATTTT.

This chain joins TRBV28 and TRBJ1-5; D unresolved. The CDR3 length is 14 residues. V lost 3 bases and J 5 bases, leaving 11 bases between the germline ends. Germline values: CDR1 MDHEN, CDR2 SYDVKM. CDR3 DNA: TGTGCCAGCAGTTTTTCGAATCGGGATCAGCCCCAGCATTTT. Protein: CASSFSNRDQPQHF.

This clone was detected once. The CDR3 region has the DNA TGTGCCATCAGTGAGTCCCCGTGGGGGGAAAGCGATACGCAGTATTTT. Protein sequence: CAISESPWGESDTQYF. V and J are TRBV10-3 and TRBJ2-3, with D perhaps matching TRBD2 (6 bases). With 0 bases removed from V and 6 bases from J, the gap between germline ends came to 16 bases. CDR1 is ENHRY and CDR2 is SYGVKD in the germline V gene. The CDR3 is 16 amino acids.

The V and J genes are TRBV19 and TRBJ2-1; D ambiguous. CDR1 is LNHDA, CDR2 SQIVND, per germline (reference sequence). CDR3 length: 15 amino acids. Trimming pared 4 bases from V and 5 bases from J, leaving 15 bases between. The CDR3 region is CASSTRSESNNEQFF. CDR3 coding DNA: TGTGCCAGTAGTACCCGGTCCGAGTCGAACAATGAGCAGTTCTTC.

Written as DNA, the CDR3 is TGTGCCAGCAGCTTACTGGGGGCTCGGAACACTGAAGCTTTCTTT. It codes for CASSLLGARNTEAFF. The V gene is TRBV7-3, the J gene TRBJ1-1; D perhaps matches TRBD1 (6 bases). Germline CDR1 SGHTA, CDR2 FQGTGA. The CDR3 has 15 residues. Trimming took 2 bases from V and 1 from J, leaving 11 bases between them.

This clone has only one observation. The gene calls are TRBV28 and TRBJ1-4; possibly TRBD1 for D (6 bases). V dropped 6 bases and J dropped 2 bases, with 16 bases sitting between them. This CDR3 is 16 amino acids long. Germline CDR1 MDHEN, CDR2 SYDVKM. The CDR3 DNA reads TGTGCCAGCAGCCGTTCGGGGGGGGCTACTAATGAAAAACTGTTTTTT. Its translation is CASSRSGGATNEKLFF.

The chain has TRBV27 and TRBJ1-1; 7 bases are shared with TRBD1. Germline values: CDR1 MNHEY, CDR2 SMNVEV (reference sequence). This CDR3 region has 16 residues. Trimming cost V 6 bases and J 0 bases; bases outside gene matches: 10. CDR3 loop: CASSPFGQGVNTEAFF. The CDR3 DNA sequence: TGTGCCAGCAGCCCCTTCGGTCAGGGGGTGAACACTGAAGCTTTCTTT.

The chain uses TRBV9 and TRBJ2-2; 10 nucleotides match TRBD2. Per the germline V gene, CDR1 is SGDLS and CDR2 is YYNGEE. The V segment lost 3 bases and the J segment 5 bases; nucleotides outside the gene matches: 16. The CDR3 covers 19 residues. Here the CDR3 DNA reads TGTGCCAGCAGCGCCAGGGGGGGCCTAGCGGGAGAAAGAACCGGGGAGCTGTTTTTT. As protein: CASSARGGLAGERTGELFF.

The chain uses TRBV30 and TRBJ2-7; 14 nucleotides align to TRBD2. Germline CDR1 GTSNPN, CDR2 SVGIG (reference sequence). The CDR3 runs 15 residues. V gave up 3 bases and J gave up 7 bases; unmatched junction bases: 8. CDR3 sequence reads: CAWSGGTSGSREQYF. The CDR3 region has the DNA TGTGCCTGGAGCGGGGGGACTAGCGGGAGCAGGGAGCAGTACTTC.

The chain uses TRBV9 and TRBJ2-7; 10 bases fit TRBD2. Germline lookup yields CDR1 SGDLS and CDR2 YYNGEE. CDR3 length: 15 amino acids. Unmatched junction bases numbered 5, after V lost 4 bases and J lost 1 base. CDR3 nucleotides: TGTGCCAGCAGCACTAGCGGGACCTCTTCCTACGAGCAGTACTTC. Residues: CASSTSGTSSYEQYF.

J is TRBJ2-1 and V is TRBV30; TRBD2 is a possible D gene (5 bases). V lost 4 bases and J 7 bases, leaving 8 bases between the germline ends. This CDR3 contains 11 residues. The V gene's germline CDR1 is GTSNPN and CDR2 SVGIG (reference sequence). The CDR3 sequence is CAWTRGNEQFF. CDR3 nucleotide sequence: TGTGCCTGGACCCGAGGGAATGAGCAGTTCTTC. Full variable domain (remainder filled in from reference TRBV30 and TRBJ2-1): SQTIHQWPATLVQPVGSPLSLECTVEGTSNPNLYWYRQAAGRGLQLLFYSVGIGQISSEVPQNLSASRPQDRQFILSSKKLLLSDSGFYLCAWTRGNEQFFGPGTRLTVL.

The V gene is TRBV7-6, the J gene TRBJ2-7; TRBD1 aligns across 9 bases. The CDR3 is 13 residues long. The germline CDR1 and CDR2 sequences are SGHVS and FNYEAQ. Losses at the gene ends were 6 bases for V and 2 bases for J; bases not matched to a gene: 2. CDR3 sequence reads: CASRRQGAYEQYF. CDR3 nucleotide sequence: TGTGCCAGCAGACGACAGGGGGCCTACGAGCAGTACTTC.

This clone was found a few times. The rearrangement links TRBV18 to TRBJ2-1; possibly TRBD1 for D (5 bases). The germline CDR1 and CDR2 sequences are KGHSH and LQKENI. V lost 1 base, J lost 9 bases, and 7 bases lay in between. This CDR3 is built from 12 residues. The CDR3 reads CASSPQGFEQFF. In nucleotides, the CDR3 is TGTGCCAGCTCACCACAGGGGTTTGAGCAGTTCTTC.

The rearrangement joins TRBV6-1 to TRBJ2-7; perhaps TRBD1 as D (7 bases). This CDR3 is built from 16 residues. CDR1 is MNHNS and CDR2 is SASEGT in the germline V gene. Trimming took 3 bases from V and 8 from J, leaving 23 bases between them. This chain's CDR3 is CASSDDRVGGYDKQYF. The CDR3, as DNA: TGTGCCAGCAGTGACGACAGGGTGGGGGGATATGATAAGCAGTACTTC.

CDR3 protein: CVARSGGTNYEQYF. Written as DNA, the CDR3 is TGTGTCGCGAGAAGCGGGGGGACTAACTACGAGCAGTACTTC. The gene calls are TRBV6-5 and TRBJ2-7, with 9 bases lining up with TRBD2. Germline lookup yields CDR1 MNHEY and CDR2 SVGAGI. The CDR3 runs to 14 residues.

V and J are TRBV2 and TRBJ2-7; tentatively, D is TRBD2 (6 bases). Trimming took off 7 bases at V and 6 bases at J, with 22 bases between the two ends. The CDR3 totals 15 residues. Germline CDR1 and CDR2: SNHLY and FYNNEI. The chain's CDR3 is CASINDAGMGGEQYF. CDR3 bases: TGTGCCAGCATCAATGATGCGGGGATGGGGGGCGAGCAGTACTTC.

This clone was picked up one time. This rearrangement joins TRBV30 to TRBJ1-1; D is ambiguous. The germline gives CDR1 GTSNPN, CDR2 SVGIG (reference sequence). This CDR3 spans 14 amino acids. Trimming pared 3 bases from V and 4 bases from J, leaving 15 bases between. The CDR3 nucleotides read TGTGCCTGGAGGCCGAGGGTTATGGGCACTGAAGCTTTCTTT. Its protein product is CAWRPRVMGTEAFF.

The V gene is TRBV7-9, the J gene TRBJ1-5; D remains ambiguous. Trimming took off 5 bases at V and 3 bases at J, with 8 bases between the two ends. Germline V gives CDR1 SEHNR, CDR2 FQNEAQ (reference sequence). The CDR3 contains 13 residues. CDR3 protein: CASSELDNQPQHF. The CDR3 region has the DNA TGTGCCAGCAGCGAGTTAGACAATCAGCCCCAGCATTTT.

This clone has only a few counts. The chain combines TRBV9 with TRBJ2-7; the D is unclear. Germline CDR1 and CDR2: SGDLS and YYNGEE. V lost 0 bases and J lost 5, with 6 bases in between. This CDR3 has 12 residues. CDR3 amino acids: CASSVGRHEQYF. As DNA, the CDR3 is TGTGCCAGCAGCGTAGGCAGGCACGAGCAGTACTTC.

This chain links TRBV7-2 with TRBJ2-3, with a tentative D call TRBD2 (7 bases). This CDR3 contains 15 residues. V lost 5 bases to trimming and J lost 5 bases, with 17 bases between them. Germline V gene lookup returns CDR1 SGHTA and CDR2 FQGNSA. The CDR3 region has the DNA TGTGCCAGCAGCCTCCTGGGGGGGCGGATAGATACGCAGTATTTT. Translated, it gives CASSLLGGRIDTQYF.

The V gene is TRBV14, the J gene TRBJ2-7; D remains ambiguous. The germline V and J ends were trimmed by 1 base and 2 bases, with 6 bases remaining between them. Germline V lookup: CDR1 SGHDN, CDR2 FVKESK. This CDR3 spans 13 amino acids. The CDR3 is CASSQVLTYEQYF. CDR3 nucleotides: TGTGCCAGCAGCCAAGTACTTACCTACGAGCAGTACTTC.

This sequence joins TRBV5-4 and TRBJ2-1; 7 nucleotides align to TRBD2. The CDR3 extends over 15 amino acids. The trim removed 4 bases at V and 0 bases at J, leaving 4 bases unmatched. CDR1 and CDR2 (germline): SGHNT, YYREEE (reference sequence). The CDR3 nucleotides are TGTGCCAGCAGCCTCGGCGGGAGCTCCTACAATGAGCAGTTCTTC. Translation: CASSLGGSSYNEQFF.

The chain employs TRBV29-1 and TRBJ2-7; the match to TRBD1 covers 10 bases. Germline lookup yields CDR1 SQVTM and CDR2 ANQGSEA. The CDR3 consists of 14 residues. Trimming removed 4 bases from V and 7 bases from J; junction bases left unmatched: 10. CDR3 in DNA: TGCAGCGTTGCATTGCGGGACAGGGGTCTTGAGCAGTACTTC. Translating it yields CSVALRDRGLEQYF.

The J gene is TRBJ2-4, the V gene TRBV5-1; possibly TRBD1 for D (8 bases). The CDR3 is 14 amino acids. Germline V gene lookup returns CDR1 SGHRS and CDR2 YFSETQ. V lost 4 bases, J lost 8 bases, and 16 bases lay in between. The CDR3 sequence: CASSRSTGGDIQYF. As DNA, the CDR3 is TGCGCCAGCAGCAGGAGTACAGGGGGGGACATTCAGTACTTC.

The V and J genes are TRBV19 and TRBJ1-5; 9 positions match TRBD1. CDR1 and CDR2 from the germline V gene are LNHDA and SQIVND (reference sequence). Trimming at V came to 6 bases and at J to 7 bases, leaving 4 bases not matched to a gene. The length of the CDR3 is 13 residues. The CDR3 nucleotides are TGTGCCAGTAGCGACAGGGGGAAACAGCCCCAGCATTTT. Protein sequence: CASSDRGKQPQHF.

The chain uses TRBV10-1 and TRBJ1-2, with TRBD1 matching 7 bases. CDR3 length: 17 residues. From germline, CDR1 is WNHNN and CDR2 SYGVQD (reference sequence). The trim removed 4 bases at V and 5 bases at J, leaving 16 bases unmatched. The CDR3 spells CASSVVRGKKGFYGYTF. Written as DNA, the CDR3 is TGCGCCAGCAGTGTCGTCAGGGGGAAAAAAGGGTTTTATGGCTACACCTTC.

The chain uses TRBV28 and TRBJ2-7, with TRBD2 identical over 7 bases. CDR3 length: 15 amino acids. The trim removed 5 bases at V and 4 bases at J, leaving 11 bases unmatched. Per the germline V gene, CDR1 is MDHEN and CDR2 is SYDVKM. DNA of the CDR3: TGTGCCAGCAGTGGCCGGGGAGGGTTGTCGTACGAGCAGTACTTC. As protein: CASSGRGGLSYEQYF.